This T cell receptor beta chain originates from a study of post-analysis software for immune sequencing data. Regarding the study as a whole: Analysis by F measure revealed that same-batch samples clustered strongly together. Controls had lower frequencies than patients of roughly five TRBV segments, which included TRBV5-6, TRBV5-1 and TRBV20-1. When compared against controls, multiple sclerosis patients showed significantly lower normalized Chao1 diversity.

A word on this clonotype: The antigen remains unidentified.

CDR1 and CDR2 (germline): MNHEY, SMNVEV (reference sequence). The CDR3 length is 15 residues. Tagging with unique molecular identifiers was a feature of the TCR beta cDNA libraries. TCRdb used MiXCR to reprocess the PCR reads, holding one entry per CDR3 protein. Of about 820,000 distinct CDR3 sequences in the sample, approximately 53% were seen once. The sample was blood. The sequence came from a girl between 10 and 17 years old with multiple sclerosis. This chain joins TRBV27 and TRBJ2-4, with a tentative D call TRBD2 (6 bases). The J call is uncertain, as TRBJ2-7 better fits the DNA end. Written as DNA, the CDR3 is TGTGCCAGCAACATGGGCAGGGAATCAGCGGGCGAGCAGTACTTC. Its protein is CASNMGRESAGEQYF.